This TCR beta chain was sequenced during a study of T cell repertoires in cytomegalovirus infection. Study-wide background: The authors used CMV epitopes that were HLA-C-restricted (recently identified) and HLA-B-restricted (well studied). A matching HLA type, together with CMV infection, was signaled by public TCR beta signatures.

TCRdb ran MiXCR on the reads and lists one entry per CDR3 protein. The sample contains hundreds of thousands of distinct CDR3 sequences, around 35% of which appear only once. In regard to this clonotype: Its antigen is currently unknown.

Here the sequenced sample was cultured PBMCs, taken from culture after CMV antigen stimulation. This sequence originates from a human donor in good health (CMV status not recorded). Some clones in this sample may be carry-over from other donors' samples.

The CDR3 DNA sequence: TGTGCCAGCAACACCCCGAGTCGGTGGGATTCCGCCGGGGAGCTGTTTTTT. This codes for CASNTPSRWDSAGELFF. The chain carries TRBV7-2 and TRBJ2-2, with D unclear. This CDR3 spans 17 amino acids. V dropped 7 bases and J dropped 6 bases, with 24 bases sitting between them. CDR1 and CDR2 (germline): SGHTA, FQGNSA.